These 13 T cell receptor beta chains originate from one sample sequenced in a study of T-cell memory formation after mild COVID-19. Via MiXCR, TCRdb re-called the 5' RACE reads, giving one row per CDR3 protein. The sample lists fewer than 450,000 distinct CDR3 sequences, 20% to 25% occurring once. The sequencing input was PBMCs or a T cell subset sorted from them (not recorded which). Receptors originate from an adult woman who had mild COVID-19 (a few samples of this study predate the infection). Cell type and time point are not known.

This clonotype was counted only a few times. The chain joins TRBV12-3 or TRBV12-4 to TRBJ1-2, with D unresolved. The CDR3 runs to 14 residues. Deletions cut 1 base from V and 0 bases from J, with 6 bases between. CDR3 in amino acids: CASSLGLSNYGYTF. The CDR3 coding sequence is TGTGCCAGCAGTTTAGGGTTATCTAACTATGGCTACACCTTC.

The chain has TRBV7-8 and TRBJ1-5, with 9 bases that match TRBD1. Germline CDR1 reads SGHVS; CDR2 reads FQNEAQ. CDR3 size: 15 residues. V lost 6 bases to trimming and J lost 2 bases; unmatched junction nucleotides: 5. CDR3 region: CASRRTGDGNQPQHF. As DNA, the CDR3 is TGTGCCAGCAGGAGGACAGGGGATGGCAATCAGCCCCAGCATTTT.

This clonotype was found a few times. The rearrangement links TRBV6-5 to TRBJ2-5; D is unresolved. V was pared by 0 bases and J by 3 bases, with 8 bases between. Germline V lookup: CDR1 MNHEY, CDR2 SVGAGI. This CDR3 contains 14 residues. The CDR3 region is CASSYSGGKETQYF. The CDR3 nucleotides read TGTGCCAGCAGTTACTCGGGCGGAAAAGAGACCCAGTACTTC.

J is TRBJ2-7 and V is TRBV5-1, with TRBD2 identical over 10 bases. The germline CDR1 and CDR2 sequences are SGHRS and YFSETQ. With V trimmed by 3 bases and J by 0 bases, 6 bases remained unmatched. The CDR3 totals 16 residues. CDR3 loop: CASSSFSGGHSYEQYF. The CDR3 DNA follows: TGCGCCAGCAGCTCGTTTAGCGGGGGGCACTCCTACGAGCAGTACTTC.

The J gene is TRBJ2-1, the V gene TRBV5-1, with D possibly being TRBD2 (6 bases). V gave up 3 bases and J gave up 4 bases, with 14 bases separating them. Germline V lookup: CDR1 SGHRS, CDR2 YFSETQ. This CDR3 has 15 amino acids. Here the CDR3 reads CASSSSGDGYNEQFF. Here the CDR3 DNA reads TGCGCCAGCAGCTCCTCGGGGGACGGATACAATGAGCAGTTCTTC. The variable domain in full, with the rest retrieved from reference TRBV5-1 and TRBJ2-1, is KAGVTQTPRYLIKTRGQQVTLSCSPISGHRSVSWYQQTPGQGLQFLFEYFSETQRNKGNFPGRFSGRQFSNSRSEMNVSTLELGDSALYLCASSSSGDGYNEQFFGPGTRLTVL.

The V and J genes are TRBV5-1 and TRBJ2-1, with TRBD2 matching over 12 bases. Germline trimming cut 4 bases from V and 9 bases from J; bases unmatched to any gene: 11. The CDR3 consists of 16 residues. The germline CDR1 and CDR2 sequences are SGHRS and YFSETQ. In DNA form, the CDR3 reads TGCGCCAGCAGCCCTTCGACTAGCGGGGGTTCATTTGAGCAGTTCTTC. Its translation is CASSPSTSGGSFEQFF.

This chain links TRBV18 with TRBJ1-4, with a possible D match to TRBD1 (5 bases). CDR3 size: 14 residues. The germline CDR1 and CDR2 sequences are KGHSH and LQKENI. With 3 bases removed from V and 7 bases from J, the gap between germline ends came to 12 bases. The CDR3 DNA sequence: TGTGCCAGCTCACCCCGGGGGGGAGCTGAAAAACTGTTTTTT. Amino acid sequence: CASSPRGGAEKLFF.

This clonotype has a count of ten or more. The chain combines TRBV6-6 with TRBJ2-1; 11 bases map to TRBD1. V trimming: 5 bases; J trimming: 4 bases; junction bases outside the gene matches: 7. Germline V gene lookup returns CDR1 MNHNY and CDR2 SVGAGI (reference sequence). This CDR3 region has 16 residues. CDR3 amino acids: CASSPMDRGLYNEQFF. DNA of the CDR3: TGTGCCAGCAGTCCCATGGACAGGGGGCTATACAATGAGCAGTTCTTC.

This clonotype was found a few times. V and J are TRBV15 and TRBJ2-7, with TRBD1 matching over 8 bases. Germline V CDR1 and CDR2: LNHNV, YYDKDF (reference sequence). The CDR3 is 21 amino acids. The trim removed 1 base at V and 0 bases at J, leaving 20 bases unmatched. CDR3 bases: TGTGCCACCAGCAGAGGGATGGTCGGCAGGGGGCCCCGATTGAGCTCCTACGAGCAGTACTTC. It codes for CATSRGMVGRGPRLSSYEQYF.

This clonotype was counted only a few times. This chain uses TRBV12-3 or TRBV12-4 with TRBJ1-1; D perhaps matches TRBD1 (6 bases). Trimming stripped 5 bases from V and 5 bases from J, with 15 bases between. CDR3 size: 14 residues. The CDR3 nucleotides read TGTGCCAGCAGTCTCCAACAGGGACGGACTGAAGCTTTCTTT. The encoded protein is CASSLQQGRTEAFF.

This clonotype was observed at least ten times. J is TRBJ2-1 and V is TRBV12-3 or TRBV12-4, with D unclear. CDR3 size: 20 residues. With 3 bases removed from V and 0 bases from J, the gap between germline ends came to 24 bases. CDR3 in amino acids: CASSFSLDTHQRGSYNEQFF. The DNA for the CDR3 is TGTGCCAGCAGTTTTAGTCTAGACACCCACCAAAGAGGCTCCTACAATGAGCAGTTCTTC.

This clonotype was counted at least ten times. V is TRBV12-3 or TRBV12-4 and J is TRBJ1-1, with D unresolved. This CDR3 is built from 12 residues. V was clipped by 7 bases and J by 10 bases, with 16 bases between them. The CDR3 region is CASTPDGRVAFF. CDR3 nucleotides: TGTGCCAGCACCCCGGACGGACGTGTAGCTTTCTTT.

This clonotype was counted only a few times. As DNA, the CDR3 is TGTGCCAGCAGCTTAGGGACTCCAGCCTACGAGCAGTACTTC. Translated: CASSLGTPAYEQYF. The gene calls are TRBV7-9 and TRBJ2-7; TRBD2 might be the D (5 bases). The ends were cut back, 1 base at V and 2 bases at J, with 9 bases in the middle. CDR1 is SEHNR and CDR2 is FQNEAQ in the germline V gene (reference sequence). The CDR3 has 14 amino acids.